This T cell receptor beta chain was recovered during a study of vaccination and CD4 T cells after COVID-19. Across the whole study: The study enrolled six male and four female convalescents, two of whom were Hispanic. At a median around 65 days (range 14 to 241) after dose two, post-vaccine samples were obtained.

Sequence data for DNA of cultured CD4+ T cells were generated by the Oncomine TCR Beta short-read assay. Each CDR3 protein gets one entry after TCRdb re-called the PCR reads with MiXCR. The table records about 14,000 distinct CDR3 sequences, around 60% of them present only once. This clonotype qualifies as medium-sized (0.01 to 0.1%). The antigen is undetermined. The treatment: roughly 11-day PBMC culture with coronavirus spike peptide pools or control peptides (ViraFEST assay). Around 2 million PBMCs per well were cultured with 8.5 to 10 IU/ml IL-2 and 8.5 to 10 ug/ml peptide pools. The CDR3 length is 14 residues. The germline V gene has CDR1 MNHNS and CDR2 SASEGT. The V and J ends lost 6 bases and 7 bases, in that order; junction bases with no gene match: 9.

The receptor's source is a human donor who had recovered from COVID-19. The sequenced sample was CD4+ T cells from blood, cultured in vitro. V is TRBV6-1 and J is TRBJ1-2; 9 bases map to TRBD1. CDR3 bases: TGTGCCAGCAGCCTACAGGGGGCGCTTAGTGGCTACACCTTC. Translating gives CASSLQGALSGYTF.